The subject of this entry is one T cell receptor (beta chain). CDR1 SQVTM and CDR2 ANQGSEA come from the germline V gene. With 2 bases removed from V and 6 bases from J, the gap between germline ends came to 5 bases. The CDR3 runs to 11 residues. This record comes from a study of blood T cell repertoires in COVID-19. Per the authors' pipeline: Reference gene primer amplification yielded estimated nucleated cell counts. Data came from immunoSEQ multiplex PCR; TCRdb stores just in-frame clones and leaves some out. That table supplies the V and J calls and clone size; D and trimming were determined from the DNA. In the table there are about 27,000 clones, about 90% of which are singletons.

The rearrangement joins TRBV29-1 to TRBJ2-1; D gene unclear. The receptor was derived from a human donor in a cohort sampled during active COVID-19. Sequencing used peripheral blood. The CDR3: CSVELLNEQFF. In nucleotides, the CDR3 is TGCAGCGTTGAACTCCTCAATGAGCAGTTCTTC.